The rows below give T cell receptor beta chains drawn from one sample of a study of cytomegalovirus exposure and HLA in healthy donors. Repertoires were generated with immunoSEQ multiplex PCR, while TCRdb's copy carries only in-frame clones and drops some. This table holds under 150,000 clones, 75% to 90% found once. Sequences were obtained from PBMCs. Every receptor here comes from a man in his forties in good health and CMV-seronegative. Both conserved end residues are part of each CDR3. Fields, in order: J gene, V gene, clone size, D gene, CDR3 DNA, CDR3 protein. D genes are given only for firm matches. Expanded clones are given a class, and other clones once, few, many or no size at all.

TRBJ1-1	TRBV5-1	-	TRBD1	TGCGCCAGCAGCCCCCACCGGGACAGAAACGTTGAAGCTTTCTTT	CASSPHRDRNVEAFF
TRBJ2-7	TRBV7-9	few	-	TGTGCCAGCAGCTCCGCGACAGGTTACGAGCAGTACTTC	CASSSATGYEQYF
TRBJ2-5	TRBV5-4	-	TRBD2	TGTGCCAGCAGCGAGCCGGGACTAGCGGGAGGGCCCGAAGAGACCCAGTACTTC	CASSEPGLAGGPEETQYF
TRBJ2-6	TRBV7-2	-	-	TGTGCCAGCAGCTTAGGACCTCATCTAGCTGGGGCCAACGTCCTGACTTTC	CASSLGPHLAGANVLTF
TRBJ1-4	TRBV5-4	-	TRBD1	TGTGCCAGCAGCTTGCGGCCGGGACAGACTAATGAAAAACTGTTTTTT	CASSLRPGQTNEKLFF
TRBJ1-4	TRBV6-1	-	TRBD1	TGTGCCAGCAGTGAAACCGAACTTTGGACAGGTCCAAATGAAAAACTGTTTTTT	CASSETELWTGPNEKLFF
TRBJ2-3	TRBV7-3	once	-	TGTGCCAGCAGCTTAGTATTCGGGGGCACAGATACGCAGTATTTT	CASSLVFGGTDTQYF
TRBJ2-1	TRBV27	-	TRBD2	TGTGCCAGCAGGGGCGGGAGGGCCGCTTCCTACAATGAGCAGTTCTTC	CASRGGRAASYNEQFF
TRBJ1-6	TRBV7-3	-	-	TGTGCCAGCAGCTTAAGGGGCGGAGATAATTCACCCCTCCACTTT	CASSLRGGDNSPLHF
TRBJ1-6	TRBV4-1	-	TRBD1	TGCGCCAGCAGCCAAGCGGGACAGGGAGCAAACTCCTATAATTCACCCCTCCACTTT	CASSQAGQGANSYNSPLHF
TRBJ2-3	TRBV9	-	TRBD1	TGTGCCAGCAGCGTAGTGGGGGGACAGGGACGTCCAGATACGCAGTATTTT	CASSVVGGQGRPDTQYF
TRBJ1-1	TRBV6-1	-	TRBD1	TGTGCCAGCAGTGAAGACAGGGGAATGAACACTGAAGCTTTCTTT	CASSEDRGMNTEAFF
TRBJ2-7	TRBV5-1	-	TRBD2	TGCGCCAGCAGCTTTGATGGACTAGGGGTCTACGAGCAGTACTTC	CASSFDGLGVYEQYF
TRBJ2-1	TRBV5-4	-	-	TGTGCCAGCAGCTTCGTGTCTATGTCCTACAATGAGCAGTTCTTC	CASSFVSMSYNEQFF
TRBJ2-2	TRBV11-1	-	-	TGTGCCAGCAGCGTTCATGGGGAGCTGTTTTTT	CASSVHGELFF
TRBJ2-1	TRBV7-2	few	-	TGTGCCAGCAGCTTAACCACAGATGGGCAGTTCTTC	CASSLTTDGQFF
TRBJ2-1	TRBV4-2	once	-	TGTGCCAGCAGCCAAGAGTCACCCCAACTACTCCAGTATCTCAATGAGCAGTTCTTC	CASSQESPQLLQYLNEQFF
TRBJ1-4	TRBV28	-	TRBD1	TGTGCCAGCAGTTTGCGGGACAGGTCCGAAAAACTGTTTTTT	CASSLRDRSEKLFF
TRBJ1-1	TRBV5-1	-	TRBD1	TGCGCCAGCAGCTCGGACAGGGCGATGAACACTGAAGCTTTCTTT	CASSSDRAMNTEAFF
TRBJ2-3	TRBV5-6	-	-	TGTGCCAGCAGTCAAGAGGTTGGAGCGGGTCAGGATACGCAGTATTTT	CASSQEVGAGQDTQYF
TRBJ2-2	TRBV7-9	-	TRBD2	TGTTCCAGCAGCCCTAGACTAGCGGGGAGGACCGGGGAGCTGTTTTTT	CSSSPRLAGRTGELFF
TRBJ2-1	TRBV13	-	TRBD2	TGTGCCAGCAGCTCCGCTCTAGCGGGAGTACACAATGAGCAGTTCTTC	CASSSALAGVHNEQFF
TRBJ2-7	TRBV7-6	-	-	TGTGCCAGCAGCTTAGACACGGGAGACGCCTCCTACGAGCAGTACTTC	CASSLDTGDASYEQYF
TRBJ1-3	TRBV6-5	-	-	TGTGCCAGCAGTAAGGAGACTCAAGGAAACACCATATATTTT	CASSKETQGNTIYF
TRBJ2-5	TRBV7-2	few	TRBD2	TGTGCCAGCAGCCCCGGGACTAGCGGGGGTGAGACCCAGTACTTC	CASSPGTSGGETQYF
TRBJ2-3	TRBV15	once	TRBD1	TGTGCCACCAGCAGAGATTTGGCGACAGGGGGCGCAGATACGCAGTATTTT	CATSRDLATGGADTQYF
TRBJ1-6	TRBV9	-	TRBD1	TGTGCCAGCAGCGTGGGGACAGGGTCTTCGGAATCACCCCTCCACTTT	CASSVGTGSSESPLHF
TRBJ2-5	TRBV11-2	-	TRBD1	TGTGCCAGCAGCTTAGAACAGGGGGCGCGGGAGACCCAGTACTTC	CASSLEQGARETQYF
TRBJ2-1	TRBV6-1	-	TRBD2	TGTGCCAGCACGCCGGGACTATACTACAATGAGCAGTTCTTC	CASTPGLYYNEQFF
TRBJ2-2	TRBV7-7	-	TRBD2	TGTGCTAGCAGCACCACTAGCGGGGCCACCGGGGAGCTGTTTTTT	CASSTTSGATGELFF
TRBJ2-7	TRBV29-1	-	TRBD1	TGCAGCGTGGGACAGGGGGCGCAATACGAGCAGTACTTC	CSVGQGAQYEQYF
TRBJ2-7	TRBV7-9	-	TRBD1	TGTGCCAGCAGCTTAAAGACAGGGGGCGAAGCCTACGAGCAGTACTTC	CASSLKTGGEAYEQYF
TRBJ1-2	TRBV7-3	-	-	TGTGCCAGCAGCTTATCGTCAGGGAATGGCTACACCTTC	CASSLSSGNGYTF
TRBJ2-7	TRBV19	once	TRBD1	TGTGCCAGTAGTGAAACCGGGACAGCTATCCGGCACTTC	CASSETGTAIRHF
TRBJ1-2	TRBV5-5	-	-	TGTGCCAGCAGCTTGGACAATGGCTACACCTTC	CASSLDNGYTF
TRBJ2-3	TRBV19	-	TRBD2	TGTGCCAGTAGTCTCTCCCGGGACAACAGCCCTAGCGGGGCCCCCACAGATACGCAGTATTTT	CASSLSRDNSPSGAPTDTQYF
TRBJ2-1	TRBV18	-	TRBD2	TGTGCCAGCTCACCACCTCGCGGGGGGCTTCGTGGGGAGCAGTTCTTC	CASSPPRGGLRGEQFF
TRBJ2-2	TRBV7-3	-	TRBD2	TGTGCCAGCAGTTTACTAGCGGGAGAAACCGGGGAGCTGTTTTTT	CASSLLAGETGELFF
TRBJ1-5	TRBV5-1	-	-	TGCGCCAGCAGCTTGGACAGCTCCCATCCCAATCAGCCCCAGCATTTT	CASSLDSSHPNQPQHF
TRBJ2-7	TRBV9	-	TRBD1	TGTGCCAGCAGCGAACAGGGGGCCACGGACGAGCAGTACTTC	CASSEQGATDEQYF
TRBJ1-1	TRBV5-1	few	TRBD1	TGCGCCAGCAGCTCTCGGACAGGGGACGCCACTGAAGCTTTCTTT	CASSSRTGDATEAFF
TRBJ2-5	TRBV5-4	once	TRBD1	TGTGCCAGCAGCTTGGCGAAATACAGGGGGCAGGAGACCCAGTACTTC	CASSLAKYRGQETQYF
TRBJ2-3	TRBV27	-	-	TGTGCCAGCAGTTCGGGAGATACGCAGTATTTT	CASSSGDTQYF
TRBJ2-1	TRBV7-9	-	-	TGTGCCAGCAGCCCGTCGTTAGCTCTCAATGAGCAGTTCTTC	CASSPSLALNEQFF
TRBJ2-1	TRBV19	-	-	TGTGCCAGTAGTATAGGCCAGAACAATGAGCAGTTCTTC	CASSIGQNNEQFF